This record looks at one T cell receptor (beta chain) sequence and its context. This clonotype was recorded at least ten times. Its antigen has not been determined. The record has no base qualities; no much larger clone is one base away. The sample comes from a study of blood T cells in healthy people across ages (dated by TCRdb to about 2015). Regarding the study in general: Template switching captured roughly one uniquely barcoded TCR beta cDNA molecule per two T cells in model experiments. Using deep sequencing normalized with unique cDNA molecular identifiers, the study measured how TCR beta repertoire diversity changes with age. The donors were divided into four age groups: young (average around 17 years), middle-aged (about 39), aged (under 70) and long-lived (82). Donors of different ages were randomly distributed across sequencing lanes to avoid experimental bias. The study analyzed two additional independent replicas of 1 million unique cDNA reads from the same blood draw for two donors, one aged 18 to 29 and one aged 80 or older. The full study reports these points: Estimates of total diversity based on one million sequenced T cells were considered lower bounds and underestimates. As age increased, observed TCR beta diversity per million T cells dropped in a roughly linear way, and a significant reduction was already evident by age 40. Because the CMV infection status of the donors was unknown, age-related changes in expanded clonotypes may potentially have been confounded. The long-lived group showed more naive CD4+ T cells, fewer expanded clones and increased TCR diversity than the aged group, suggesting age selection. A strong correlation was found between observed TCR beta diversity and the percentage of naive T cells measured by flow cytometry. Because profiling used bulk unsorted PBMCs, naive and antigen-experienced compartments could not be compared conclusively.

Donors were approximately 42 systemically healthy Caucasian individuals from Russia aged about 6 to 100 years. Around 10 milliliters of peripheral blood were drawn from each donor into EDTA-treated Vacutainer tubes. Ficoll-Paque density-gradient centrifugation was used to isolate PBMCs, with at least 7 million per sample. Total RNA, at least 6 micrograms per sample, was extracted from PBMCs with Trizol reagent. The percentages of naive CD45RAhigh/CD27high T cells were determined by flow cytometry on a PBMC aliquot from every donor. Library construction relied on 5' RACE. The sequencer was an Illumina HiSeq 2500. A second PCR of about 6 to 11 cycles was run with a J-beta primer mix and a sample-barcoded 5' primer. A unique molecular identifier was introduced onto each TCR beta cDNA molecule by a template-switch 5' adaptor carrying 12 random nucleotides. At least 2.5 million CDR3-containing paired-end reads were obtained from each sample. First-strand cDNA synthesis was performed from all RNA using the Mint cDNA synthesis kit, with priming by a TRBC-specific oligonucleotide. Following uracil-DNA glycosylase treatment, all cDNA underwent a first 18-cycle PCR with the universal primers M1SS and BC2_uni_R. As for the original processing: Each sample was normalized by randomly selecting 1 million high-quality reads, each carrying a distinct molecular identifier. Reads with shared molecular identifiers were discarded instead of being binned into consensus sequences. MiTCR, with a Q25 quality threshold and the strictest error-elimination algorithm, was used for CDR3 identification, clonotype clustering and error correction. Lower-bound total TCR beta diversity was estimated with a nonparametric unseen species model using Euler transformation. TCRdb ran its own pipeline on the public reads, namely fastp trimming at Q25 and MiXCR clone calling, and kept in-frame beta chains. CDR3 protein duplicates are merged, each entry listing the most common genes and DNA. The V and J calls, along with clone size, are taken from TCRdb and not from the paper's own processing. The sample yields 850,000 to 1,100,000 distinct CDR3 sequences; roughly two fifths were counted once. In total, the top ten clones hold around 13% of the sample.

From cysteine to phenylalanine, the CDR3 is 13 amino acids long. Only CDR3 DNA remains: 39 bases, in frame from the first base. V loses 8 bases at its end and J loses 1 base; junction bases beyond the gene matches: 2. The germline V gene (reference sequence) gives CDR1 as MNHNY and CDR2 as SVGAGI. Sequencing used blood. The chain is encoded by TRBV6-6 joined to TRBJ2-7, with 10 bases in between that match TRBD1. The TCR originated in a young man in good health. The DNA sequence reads TGTGCCAGCGGGACAGGGGATTCCTACGAGCAGTACTTC. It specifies CASGTGDSYEQYF.